This T cell receptor (beta chain) was sequenced for a study of cytomegalovirus exposure and HLA in healthy donors. Looked up from germline, CDR1 is MNHNS and CDR2 is SASEGT. CDR3 length equals 15 residues. V was clipped by 0 bases and J by 2 bases; unmatched bases: 0. Clones were read by immunoSEQ multiplex PCR, and TCRdb kept only the in-frame ones, dropping some. The sample has roughly 190,000 clones; about 82% are singletons. This clone occurred many times. The V call is TRBV6-1, the J call TRBJ1-5, with 8 bases aligning to TRBD1. The material sequenced was PBMCs. This receptor was obtained from a woman aged 18-30 years in good health and CMV-seronegative. The CDR3 DNA is TGTGCCAGCAGTGAAGCGACAGGGGGCAATCAGCCCCAGCATTTT. Protein sequence: CASSEATGGNQPQHF.